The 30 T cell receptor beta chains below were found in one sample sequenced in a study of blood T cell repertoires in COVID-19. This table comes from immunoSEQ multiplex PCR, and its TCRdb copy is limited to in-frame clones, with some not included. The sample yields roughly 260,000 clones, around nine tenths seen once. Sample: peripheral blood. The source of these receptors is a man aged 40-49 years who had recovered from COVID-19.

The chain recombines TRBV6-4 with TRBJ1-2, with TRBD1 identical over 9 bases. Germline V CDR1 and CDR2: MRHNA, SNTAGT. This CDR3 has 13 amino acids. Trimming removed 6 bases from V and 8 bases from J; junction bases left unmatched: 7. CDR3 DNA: TGTGCCAGCAGACCCGGGACAGGGAGCGGCTACACCTTC. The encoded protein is CASRPGTGSGYTF.

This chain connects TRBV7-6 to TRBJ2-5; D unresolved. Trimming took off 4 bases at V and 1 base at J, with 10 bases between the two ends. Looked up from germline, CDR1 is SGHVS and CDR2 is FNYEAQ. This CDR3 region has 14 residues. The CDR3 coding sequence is TGTGCCAGCAGCTCCACGCGCGGCCAAGAGACCCAGTACTTC. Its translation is CASSSTRGQETQYF.

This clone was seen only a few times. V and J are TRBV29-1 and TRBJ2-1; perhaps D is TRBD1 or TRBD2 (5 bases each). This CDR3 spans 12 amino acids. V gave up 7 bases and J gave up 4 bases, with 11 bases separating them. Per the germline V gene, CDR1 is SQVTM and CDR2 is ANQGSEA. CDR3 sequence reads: CSGDERYNEQFF. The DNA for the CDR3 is TGCAGCGGGGACGAGCGATACAATGAGCAGTTCTTC.

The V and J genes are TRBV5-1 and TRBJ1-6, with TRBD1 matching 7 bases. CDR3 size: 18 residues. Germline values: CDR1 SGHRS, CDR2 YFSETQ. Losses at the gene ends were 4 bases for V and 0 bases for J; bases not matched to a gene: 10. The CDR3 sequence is CASSPGQARSSYNSPLHF. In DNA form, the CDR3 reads TGCGCCAGCAGCCCCGGACAGGCCCGAAGCTCCTATAATTCACCCCTCCACTTT. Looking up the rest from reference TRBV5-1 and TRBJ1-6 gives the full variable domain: KAGVTQTPRYLIKTRGQQVTLSCSPISGHRSVSWYQQTPGQGLQFLFEYFSETQRNKGNFPGRFSGRQFSNSRSEMNVSTLELGDSALYLCASSPGQARSSYNSPLHFGNGTRLTVT.

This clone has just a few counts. CDR3 in amino acids: CASSTENQPQHF. The CDR3 region has the DNA TGTGCCAGCTCAACGGAGAATCAGCCCCAGCATTTT. The chain has TRBV7-9 and TRBJ1-5; D unresolved. CDR1 and CDR2 from the germline V gene are SEHNR and FQNEAQ (reference sequence). The CDR3 has 12 amino acids. Trimming removed 8 bases from V and 4 bases from J, with 9 bases in between.

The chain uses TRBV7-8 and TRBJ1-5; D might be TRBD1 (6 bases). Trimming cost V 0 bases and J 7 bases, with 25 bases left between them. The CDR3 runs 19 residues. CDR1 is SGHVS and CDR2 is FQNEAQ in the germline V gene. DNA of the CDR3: TGTGCCAGCAGCTTAGCTAGACAGGCCAGAGACCCACGTCTACAGCCCCAGCATTTT. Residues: CASSLARQARDPRLQPQHF.

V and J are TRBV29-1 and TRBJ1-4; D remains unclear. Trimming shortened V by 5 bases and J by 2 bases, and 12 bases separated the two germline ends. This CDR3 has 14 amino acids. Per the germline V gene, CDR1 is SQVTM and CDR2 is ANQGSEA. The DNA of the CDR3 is TGCAGCGTTTTTCATCCGGGGACTAATGAAAAACTGTTTTTT. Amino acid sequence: CSVFHPGTNEKLFF.

The CDR3 sequence is CASSQGGNTIYF. CDR3 nucleotides: TGTGCCAGTAGTCAGGGAGGAAACACCATATATTTT. V gene TRBV19 combines with J gene TRBJ1-3; tentatively, D is TRBD1 (5 bases). CDR3 size: 12 residues. V was trimmed by 5 bases and J by 4 bases, leaving 6 bases between them. Germline loops: CDR1 LNHDA, CDR2 SQIVND (reference sequence). Full variable domain (missing parts from reference TRBV19 and TRBJ1-3): DGGITQSPKYLFRKEGQNVTLSCEQNLNHDAMYWYRQDPGQGLRLIYYSQIVNDFQKGDIAEGYSVSREKKESFPLTVTSAQKNPTAFYLCASSQGGNTIYFGEGSWLTVV.

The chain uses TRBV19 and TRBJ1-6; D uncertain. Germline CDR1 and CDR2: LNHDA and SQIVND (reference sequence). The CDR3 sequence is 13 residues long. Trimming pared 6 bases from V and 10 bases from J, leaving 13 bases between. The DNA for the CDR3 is TGTGCCAGTAGCCAAGCGATAGACTCACCCCTCCACTTT. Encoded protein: CASSQAIDSPLHF.

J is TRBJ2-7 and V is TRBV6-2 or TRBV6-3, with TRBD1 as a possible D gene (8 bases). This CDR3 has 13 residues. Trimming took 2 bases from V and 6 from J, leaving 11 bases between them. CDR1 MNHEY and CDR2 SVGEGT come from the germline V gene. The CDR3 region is CASSYTGGGEQYF. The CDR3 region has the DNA TGTGCCAGCAGTTACACAGGGGGGGGCGAGCAGTACTTC.

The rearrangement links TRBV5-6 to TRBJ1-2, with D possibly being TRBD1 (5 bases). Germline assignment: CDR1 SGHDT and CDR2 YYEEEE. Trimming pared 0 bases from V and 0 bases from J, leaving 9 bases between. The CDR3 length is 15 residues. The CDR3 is CASSLGQKPNYGYTF. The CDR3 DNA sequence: TGTGCCAGCAGCTTGGGACAGAAACCTAACTATGGCTACACCTTC.

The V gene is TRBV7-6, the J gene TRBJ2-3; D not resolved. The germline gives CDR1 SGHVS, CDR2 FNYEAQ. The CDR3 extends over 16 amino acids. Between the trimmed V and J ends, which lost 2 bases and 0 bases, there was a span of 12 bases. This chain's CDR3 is CASSLSQSPSTDTQYF. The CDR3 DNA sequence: TGTGCCAGCAGCTTATCACAGTCTCCTAGCACAGATACGCAGTATTTT.

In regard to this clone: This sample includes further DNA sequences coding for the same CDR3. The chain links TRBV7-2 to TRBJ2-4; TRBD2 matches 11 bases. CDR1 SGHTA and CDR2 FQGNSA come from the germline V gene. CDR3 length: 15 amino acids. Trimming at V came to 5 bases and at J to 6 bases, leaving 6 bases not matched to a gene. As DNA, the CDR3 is TGTGCCAGCAGCCTACTAGCGGGGGAGGGAAACATTCAGTACTTC. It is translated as CASSLLAGEGNIQYF.

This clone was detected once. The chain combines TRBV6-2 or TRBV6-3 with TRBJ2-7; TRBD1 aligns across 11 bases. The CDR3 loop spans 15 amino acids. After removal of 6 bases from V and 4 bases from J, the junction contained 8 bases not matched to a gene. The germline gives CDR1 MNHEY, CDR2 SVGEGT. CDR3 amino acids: CASSPGTGGRYEQYF. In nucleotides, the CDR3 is TGTGCCAGCAGCCCCGGGACAGGGGGGCGGTACGAGCAGTACTTC.

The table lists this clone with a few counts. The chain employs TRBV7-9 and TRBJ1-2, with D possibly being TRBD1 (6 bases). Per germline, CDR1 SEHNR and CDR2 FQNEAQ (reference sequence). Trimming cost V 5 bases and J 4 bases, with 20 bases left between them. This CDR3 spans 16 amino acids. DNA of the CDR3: TGTGCCAGCAGCCCTACCGGGACAAAGGTTTCCTATGGCTACACCTTC. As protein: CASSPTGTKVSYGYTF.

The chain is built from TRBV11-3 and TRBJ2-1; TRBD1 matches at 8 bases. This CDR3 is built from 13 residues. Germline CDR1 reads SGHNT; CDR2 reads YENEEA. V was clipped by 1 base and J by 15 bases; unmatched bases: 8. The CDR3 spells CASSLGGLDRAFF. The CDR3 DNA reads TGTGCCAGCAGCTTAGGAGGTTTGGACAGGGCGTTCTTC.

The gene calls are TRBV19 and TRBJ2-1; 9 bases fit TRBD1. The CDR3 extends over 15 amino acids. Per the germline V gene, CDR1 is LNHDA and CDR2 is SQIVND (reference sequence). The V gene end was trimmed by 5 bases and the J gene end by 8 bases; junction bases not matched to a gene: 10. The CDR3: CASSSYRGRIDEQFF. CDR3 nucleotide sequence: TGTGCCAGTAGTTCATACAGGGGGCGCATCGATGAGCAGTTCTTC. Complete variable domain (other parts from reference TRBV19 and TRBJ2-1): DGGITQSPKYLFRKEGQNVTLSCEQNLNHDAMYWYRQDPGQGLRLIYYSQIVNDFQKGDIAEGYSVSREKKESFPLTVTSAQKNPTAFYLCASSSYRGRIDEQFFGPGTRLTVL.

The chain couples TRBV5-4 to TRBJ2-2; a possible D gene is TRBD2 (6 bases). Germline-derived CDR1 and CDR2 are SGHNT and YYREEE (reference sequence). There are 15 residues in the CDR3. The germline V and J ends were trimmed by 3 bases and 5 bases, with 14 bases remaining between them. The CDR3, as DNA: TGTGCCAGCAGCTATGGCGGGATCTGGACCGGGGAGCTGTTTTTT. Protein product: CASSYGGIWTGELFF.

For the CDR3, the DNA is TGTGCCAGCAGCTCTCGGACTAGCGGTAGAACCGGGGAGCTGTTTTTT. Amino acids: CASSSRTSGRTGELFF. This chain uses TRBV7-2 with TRBJ2-2, with 10 bases matching TRBD2. The V segment lost 4 bases and the J segment 5 bases; nucleotides outside the gene matches: 7. This CDR3 is 16 amino acids long. Germline lookup yields CDR1 SGHTA and CDR2 FQGNSA.

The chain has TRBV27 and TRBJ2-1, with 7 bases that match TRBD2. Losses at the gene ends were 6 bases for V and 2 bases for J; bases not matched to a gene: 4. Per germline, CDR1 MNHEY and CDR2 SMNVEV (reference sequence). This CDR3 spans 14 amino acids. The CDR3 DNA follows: TGTGCCAGCAGGCTGGGACTACCCTACAATGAGCAGTTCTTC. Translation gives CASRLGLPYNEQFF.

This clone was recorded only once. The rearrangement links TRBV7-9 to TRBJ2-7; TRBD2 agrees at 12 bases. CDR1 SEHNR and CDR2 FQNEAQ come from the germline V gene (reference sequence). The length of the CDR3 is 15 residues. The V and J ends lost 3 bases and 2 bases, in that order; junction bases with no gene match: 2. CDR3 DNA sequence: TGTGCCAGCAGCTTTTCTAGCGGGAGGGCCTACGAGCAGTACTTC. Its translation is CASSFSSGRAYEQYF.

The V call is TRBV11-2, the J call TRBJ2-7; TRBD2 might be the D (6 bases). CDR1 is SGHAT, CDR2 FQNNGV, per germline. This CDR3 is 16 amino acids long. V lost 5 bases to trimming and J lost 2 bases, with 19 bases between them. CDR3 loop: CASSARAGTGPYEQYF. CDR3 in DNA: TGTGCCAGCAGCGCCCGCGCCGGGACTGGACCCTACGAGCAGTACTTC.

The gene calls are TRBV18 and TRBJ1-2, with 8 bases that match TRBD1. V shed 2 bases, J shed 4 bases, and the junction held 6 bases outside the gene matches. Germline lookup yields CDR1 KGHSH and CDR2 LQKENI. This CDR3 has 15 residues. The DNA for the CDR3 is TGTGCCAGCTCACCAGAGGACAGGGAAGGCTATGGCTACACCTTC. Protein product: CASSPEDREGYGYTF.

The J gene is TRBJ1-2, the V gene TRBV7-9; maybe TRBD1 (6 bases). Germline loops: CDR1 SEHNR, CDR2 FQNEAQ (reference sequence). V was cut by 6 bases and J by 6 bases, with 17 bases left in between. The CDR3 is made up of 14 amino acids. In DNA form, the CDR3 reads TGTGCCAGCAGTATAGTCGGGGGGCGAGATGGCTACACCTTC. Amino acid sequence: CASSIVGGRDGYTF.

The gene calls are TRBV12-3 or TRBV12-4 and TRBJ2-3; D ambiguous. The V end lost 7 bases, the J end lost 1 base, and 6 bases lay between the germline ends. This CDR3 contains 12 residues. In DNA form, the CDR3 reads TGTGCCAGCAACGGAGGCACAGATACGCAGTATTTT. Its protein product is CASNGGTDTQYF.

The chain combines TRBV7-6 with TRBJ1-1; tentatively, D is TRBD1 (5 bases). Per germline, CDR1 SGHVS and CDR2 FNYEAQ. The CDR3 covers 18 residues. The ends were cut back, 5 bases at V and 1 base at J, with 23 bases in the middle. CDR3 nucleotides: TGTGCCAGCAGCCCGAGTCCCCCAGGGCACAACCCGAACACTGAAGCTTTCTTT. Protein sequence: CASSPSPPGHNPNTEAFF.

Written as DNA, the CDR3 is TGTGCCAGCAGTTACTCTAGCGGGAAGGCCTACAATGAGCAGTTCTTC. This gives the protein CASSYSSGKAYNEQFF. V is TRBV6-5 and J is TRBJ2-1; 8 bases match TRBD2. The V gene's germline CDR1 is MNHEY and CDR2 SVGAGI. This CDR3 has 16 amino acids. The J segment lost 2 bases and the V segment lost 0 bases, leaving 3 bases of the junction unmatched.

The CDR3 sequence is CASWSGQGYPGELFF. The CDR3 DNA reads as TGTGCCAGCTGGTCGGGCCAGGGGTACCCCGGGGAGCTGTTTTTT. This chain links TRBV2 with TRBJ2-2, with D possibly TRBD1 on 6 matching bases. The germline V gene has CDR1 SNHLY and CDR2 FYNNEI. The CDR3 loop spans 15 amino acids. V was cut by 8 bases and J by 6 bases, with 19 bases left in between.

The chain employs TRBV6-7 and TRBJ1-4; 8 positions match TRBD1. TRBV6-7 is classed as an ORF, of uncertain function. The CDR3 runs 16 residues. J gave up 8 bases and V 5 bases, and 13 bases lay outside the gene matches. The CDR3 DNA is TGTGCCAGCAGTCCCAAAACGCAGGGGGCAGGGGAAAAACTGTTTTTT. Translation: CASSPKTQGAGEKLFF.

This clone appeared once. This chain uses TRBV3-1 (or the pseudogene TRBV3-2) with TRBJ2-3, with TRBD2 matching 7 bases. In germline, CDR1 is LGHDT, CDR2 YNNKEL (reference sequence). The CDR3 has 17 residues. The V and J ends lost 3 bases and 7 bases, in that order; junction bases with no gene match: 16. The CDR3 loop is CASSHRTLAEKPNTQYF. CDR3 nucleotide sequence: TGTGCCAGCAGCCACCGCACCCTAGCGGAAAAGCCGAATACGCAGTATTTT.